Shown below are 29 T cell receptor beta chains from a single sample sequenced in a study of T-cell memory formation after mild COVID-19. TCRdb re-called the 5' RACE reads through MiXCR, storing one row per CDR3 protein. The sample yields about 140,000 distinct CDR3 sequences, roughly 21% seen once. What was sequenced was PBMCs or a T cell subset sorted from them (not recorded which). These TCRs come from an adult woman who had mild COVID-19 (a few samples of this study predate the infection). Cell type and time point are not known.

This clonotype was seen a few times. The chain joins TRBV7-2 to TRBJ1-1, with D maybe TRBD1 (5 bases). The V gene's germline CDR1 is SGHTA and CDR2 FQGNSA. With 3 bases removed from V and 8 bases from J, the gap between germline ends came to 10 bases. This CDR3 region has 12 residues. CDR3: CASSFGGIEAFF. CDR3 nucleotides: TGTGCCAGCAGCTTTGGGGGAATCGAAGCTTTCTTT.

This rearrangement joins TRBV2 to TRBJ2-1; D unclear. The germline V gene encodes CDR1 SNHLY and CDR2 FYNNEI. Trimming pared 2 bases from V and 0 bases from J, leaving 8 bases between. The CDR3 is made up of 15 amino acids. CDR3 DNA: TGTGCCAGCAGTGAACGGGCTCGCTCCTACAATGAGCAGTTCTTC. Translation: CASSERARSYNEQFF. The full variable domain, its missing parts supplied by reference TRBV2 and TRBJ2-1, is EPEVTQTPSHQVTQMGQEVILRCVPISNHLYFYWYRQILGQKVEFLVSFYNNEISEKSEIFDDQFSVERPDGSNFTLKIRSTKLEDSAMYFCASSERARSYNEQFFGPGTRLTVL.

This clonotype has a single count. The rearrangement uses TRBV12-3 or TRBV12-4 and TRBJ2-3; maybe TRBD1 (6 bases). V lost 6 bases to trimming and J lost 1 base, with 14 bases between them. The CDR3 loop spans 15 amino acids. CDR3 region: CASRSTGLGTDTQYF. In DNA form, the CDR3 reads TGTGCCAGCAGGTCTACAGGGTTGGGCACAGATACGCAGTATTTT.

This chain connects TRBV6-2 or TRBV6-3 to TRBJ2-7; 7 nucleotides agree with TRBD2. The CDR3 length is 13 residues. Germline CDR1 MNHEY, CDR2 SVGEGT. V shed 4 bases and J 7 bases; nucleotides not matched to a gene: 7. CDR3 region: CASSSTGGGEQYF. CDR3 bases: TGTGCCAGCAGTTCTACGGGAGGAGGGGAGCAGTACTTC.

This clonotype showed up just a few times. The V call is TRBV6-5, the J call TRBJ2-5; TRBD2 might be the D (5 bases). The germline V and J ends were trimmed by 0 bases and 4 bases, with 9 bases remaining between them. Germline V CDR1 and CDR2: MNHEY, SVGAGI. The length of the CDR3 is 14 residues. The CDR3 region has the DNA TGTGCCAGCAGTTACTCTCCCCGGGGAGAGACCCAGTACTTC. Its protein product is CASSYSPRGETQYF.

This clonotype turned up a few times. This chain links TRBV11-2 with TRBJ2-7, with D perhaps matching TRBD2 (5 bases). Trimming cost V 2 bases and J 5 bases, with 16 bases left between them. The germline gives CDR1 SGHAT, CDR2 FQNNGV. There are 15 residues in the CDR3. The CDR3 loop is CASSLPGKRGHEQYF. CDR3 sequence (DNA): TGTGCCAGCAGCTTACCGGGGAAACGAGGCCACGAGCAGTACTTC.

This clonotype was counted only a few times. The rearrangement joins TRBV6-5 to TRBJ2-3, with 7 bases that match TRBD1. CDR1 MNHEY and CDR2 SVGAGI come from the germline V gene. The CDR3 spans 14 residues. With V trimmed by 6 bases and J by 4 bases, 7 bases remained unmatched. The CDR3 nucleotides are TGTGCCAGCAGACGGGCCACAGGGGCAGATACGCAGTATTTT. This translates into CASRRATGADTQYF.

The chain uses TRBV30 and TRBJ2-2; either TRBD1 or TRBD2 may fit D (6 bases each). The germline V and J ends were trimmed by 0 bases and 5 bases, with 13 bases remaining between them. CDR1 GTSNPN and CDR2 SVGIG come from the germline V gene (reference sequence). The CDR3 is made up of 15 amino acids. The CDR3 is CAWSVFQGRTGELFF. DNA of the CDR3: TGTGCCTGGAGTGTGTTCCAGGGGAGGACCGGGGAGCTGTTTTTT.

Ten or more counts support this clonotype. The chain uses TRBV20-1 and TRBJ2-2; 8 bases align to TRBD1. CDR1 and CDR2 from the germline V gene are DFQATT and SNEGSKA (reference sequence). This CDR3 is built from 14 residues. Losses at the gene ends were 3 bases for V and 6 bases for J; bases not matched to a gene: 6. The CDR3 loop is CSASKAGGAGELFF. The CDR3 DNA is TGCAGTGCTAGCAAGGCAGGGGGCGCCGGGGAGCTGTTTTTT.

The chain's CDR3 is CSAIQGGSGELFF. CDR3 nucleotides: TGCAGTGCAATCCAGGGGGGATCCGGGGAGCTGTTTTTT. The chain combines TRBV20-1 with TRBJ2-2; D possibly corresponds to TRBD1 (7 bases). The germline V gene encodes CDR1 DFQATT and CDR2 SNEGSKA (reference sequence). V lost 6 bases and J lost 6, with 14 bases in between. The CDR3 totals 13 residues.

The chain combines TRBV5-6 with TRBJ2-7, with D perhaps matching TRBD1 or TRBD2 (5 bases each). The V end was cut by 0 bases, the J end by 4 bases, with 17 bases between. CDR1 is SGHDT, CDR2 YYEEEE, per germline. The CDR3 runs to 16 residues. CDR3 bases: TGTGCCAGCAGCTTGGGATCCGGGACGGCTGAATACGAGCAGTACTTC. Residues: CASSLGSGTAEYEQYF. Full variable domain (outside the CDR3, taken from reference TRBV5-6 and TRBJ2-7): DAGVTQSPTHLIKTRGQQVTLRCSPKSGHDTVSWYQQALGQGPQFIFQYYEEEERQRGNFPDRFSGHQFPNYSSELNVNALLLGDSALYLCASSLGSGTAEYEQYFGPGTRLTVT.

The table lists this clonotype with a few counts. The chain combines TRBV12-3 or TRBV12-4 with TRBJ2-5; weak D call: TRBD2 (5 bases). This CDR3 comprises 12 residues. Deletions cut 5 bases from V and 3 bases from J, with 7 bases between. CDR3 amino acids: CASSTGEETQYF. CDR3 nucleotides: TGTGCCAGCAGTACCGGGGAAGAGACCCAGTACTTC.

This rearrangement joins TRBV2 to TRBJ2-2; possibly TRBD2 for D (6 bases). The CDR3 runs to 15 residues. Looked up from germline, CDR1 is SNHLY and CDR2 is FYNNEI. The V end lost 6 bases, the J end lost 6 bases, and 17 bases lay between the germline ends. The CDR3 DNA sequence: TGTGCCAGCAGCTTGCGGGAAGGGAAAGCCGGGGAGCTGTTTTTT. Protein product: CASSLREGKAGELFF.

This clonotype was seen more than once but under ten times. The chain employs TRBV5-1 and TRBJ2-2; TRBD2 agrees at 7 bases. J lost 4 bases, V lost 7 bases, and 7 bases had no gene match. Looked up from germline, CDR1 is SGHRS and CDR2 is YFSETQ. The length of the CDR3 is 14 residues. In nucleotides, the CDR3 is TGCGCCAGCTATGGCGGGGGAGGCACCGGGGAGCTGTTTTTT. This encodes CASYGGGGTGELFF.

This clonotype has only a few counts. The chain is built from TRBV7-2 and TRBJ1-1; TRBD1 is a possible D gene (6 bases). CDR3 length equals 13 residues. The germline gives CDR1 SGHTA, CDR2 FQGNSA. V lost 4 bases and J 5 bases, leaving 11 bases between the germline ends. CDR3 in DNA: TGTGCCAGCAGCTCAAATAGGGGGACTGAAGCTTTCTTT. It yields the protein CASSSNRGTEAFF.

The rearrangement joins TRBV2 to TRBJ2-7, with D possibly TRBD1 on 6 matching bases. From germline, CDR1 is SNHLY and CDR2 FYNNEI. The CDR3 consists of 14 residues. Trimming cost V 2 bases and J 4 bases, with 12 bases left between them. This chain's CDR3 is CASSEQGTAYEQYF. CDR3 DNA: TGTGCCAGCAGTGAACAGGGGACCGCATACGAGCAGTACTTC.

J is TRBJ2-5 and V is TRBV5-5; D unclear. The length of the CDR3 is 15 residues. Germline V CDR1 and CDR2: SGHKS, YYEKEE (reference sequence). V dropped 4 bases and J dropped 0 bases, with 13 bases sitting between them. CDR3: CASSLSLGHQETQYF. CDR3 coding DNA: TGTGCCAGCAGCCTTTCCCTAGGACACCAAGAGACCCAGTACTTC.

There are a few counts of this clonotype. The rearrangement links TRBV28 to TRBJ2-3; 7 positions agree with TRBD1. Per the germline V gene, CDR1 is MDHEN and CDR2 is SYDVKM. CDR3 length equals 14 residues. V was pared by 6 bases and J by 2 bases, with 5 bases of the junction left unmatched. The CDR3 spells CASSGTANTDTQYF. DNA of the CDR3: TGTGCCAGCAGCGGGACAGCCAACACAGATACGCAGTATTTT.

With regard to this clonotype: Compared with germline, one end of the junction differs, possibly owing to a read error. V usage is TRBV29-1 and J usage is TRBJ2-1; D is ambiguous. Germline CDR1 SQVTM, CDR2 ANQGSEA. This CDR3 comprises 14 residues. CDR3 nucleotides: TGCAGCGTTGACGGCGGTACCTCCAACAATGAGCAGTTCTTC. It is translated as CSVDGGTSNNEQFF.

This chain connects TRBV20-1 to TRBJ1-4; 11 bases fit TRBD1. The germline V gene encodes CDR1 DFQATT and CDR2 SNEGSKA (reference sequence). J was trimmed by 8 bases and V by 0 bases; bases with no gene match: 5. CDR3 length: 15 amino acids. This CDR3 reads CSARDGQGAGEKLFF. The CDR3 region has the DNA TGCAGTGCTAGAGACGGACAGGGGGCAGGGGAAAAACTGTTTTTT.

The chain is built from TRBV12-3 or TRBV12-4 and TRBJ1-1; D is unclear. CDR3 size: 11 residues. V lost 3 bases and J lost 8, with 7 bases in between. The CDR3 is CASSFLGEAFF. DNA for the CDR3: TGTGCCAGCAGTTTTCTGGGAGAAGCTTTCTTT.

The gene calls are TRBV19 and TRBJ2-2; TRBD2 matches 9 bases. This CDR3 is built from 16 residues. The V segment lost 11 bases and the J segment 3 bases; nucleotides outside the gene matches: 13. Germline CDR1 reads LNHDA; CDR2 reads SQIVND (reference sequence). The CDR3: CASNYARGGYTGELFF. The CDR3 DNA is TGTGCCTCGAATTATGCGCGGGGGGGTTACACCGGGGAGCTGTTTTTT.

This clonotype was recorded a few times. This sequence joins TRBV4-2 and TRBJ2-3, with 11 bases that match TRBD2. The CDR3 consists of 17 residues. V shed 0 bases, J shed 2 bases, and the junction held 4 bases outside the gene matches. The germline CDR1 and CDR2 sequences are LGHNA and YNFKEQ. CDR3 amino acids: CASSQEGTSGVTDTQYF. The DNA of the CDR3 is TGTGCCAGCAGCCAAGAGGGGACTAGCGGAGTCACAGATACGCAGTATTTT.

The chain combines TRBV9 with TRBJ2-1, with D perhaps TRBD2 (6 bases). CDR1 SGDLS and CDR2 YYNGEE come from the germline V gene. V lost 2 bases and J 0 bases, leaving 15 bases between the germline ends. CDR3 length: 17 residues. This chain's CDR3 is CASSVSGSLSSYNEQFF. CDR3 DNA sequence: TGTGCCAGCAGCGTTAGCGGTAGTCTAAGCTCCTACAATGAGCAGTTCTTC.

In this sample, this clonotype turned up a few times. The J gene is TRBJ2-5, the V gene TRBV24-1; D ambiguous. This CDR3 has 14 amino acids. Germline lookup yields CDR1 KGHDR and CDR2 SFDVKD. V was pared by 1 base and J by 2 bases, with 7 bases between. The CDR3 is CATSDLGHQETQYF. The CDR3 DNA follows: TGTGCCACCAGTGATTTAGGGCATCAAGAGACCCAGTACTTC.

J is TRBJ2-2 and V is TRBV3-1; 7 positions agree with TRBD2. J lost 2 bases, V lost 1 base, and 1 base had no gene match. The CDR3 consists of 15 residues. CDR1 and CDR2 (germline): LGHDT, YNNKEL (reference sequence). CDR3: CASSQGTSNTGELFF. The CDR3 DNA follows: TGTGCCAGCAGCCAAGGGACTAGTAACACCGGGGAGCTGTTTTTT.

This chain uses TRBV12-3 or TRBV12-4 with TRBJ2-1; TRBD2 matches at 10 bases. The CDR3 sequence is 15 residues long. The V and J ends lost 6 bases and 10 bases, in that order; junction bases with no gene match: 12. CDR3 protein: CASRDNLAGVREQFF. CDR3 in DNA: TGTGCCAGCAGGGATAATCTAGCGGGAGTACGGGAGCAGTTCTTC.

The CDR3 loop is CATSDSTGASNQPQHF. Here the CDR3 DNA reads TGTGCCACCAGTGACTCGACAGGGGCGAGCAATCAGCCCCAGCATTTT. The chain has TRBV24-1 and TRBJ1-5, with 8 bases that match TRBD1. This CDR3 is 16 amino acids long. The V gene end was trimmed by 4 bases and the J gene end by 1 base; junction bases not matched to a gene: 5. Looked up from germline, CDR1 is KGHDR and CDR2 is SFDVKD.

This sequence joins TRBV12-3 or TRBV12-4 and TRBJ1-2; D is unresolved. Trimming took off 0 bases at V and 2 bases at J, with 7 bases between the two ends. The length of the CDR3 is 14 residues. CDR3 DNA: TGTGCCAGCAGTTTAGCGCTCAGCAACTATGGCTACACCTTC. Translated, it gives CASSLALSNYGYTF.